The 29 T cell receptor beta chains below all came from one sample that was sequenced in a study of regulatory T cells in long-lasting Graves disease. According to the study, TCR beta libraries were built with iRepertoire HTBI primers and CDR3-region Arm-PCR. From the multiplex PCR reads, TCRdb called clonotypes with MiXCR, one entry per CDR3 protein. The table lists 350,000 to 500,000 distinct CDR3 sequences, 21% of them singletons. Time point indicated: persistent/refractory GD, antithyroid drugs over 5 years with positive TRAb. From RNA extracted from PBMCs, the TCR library was made. The sequenced sample was peripheral blood mononuclear cells (PBMCs), obtained when the disease was refractory, from a patient treated with antithyroid drugs. All receptors derive from a female donor with Graves disease.

V usage is TRBV9 and J usage is TRBJ2-3; the match to TRBD1 covers 11 bases. The length of the CDR3 is 16 residues. Germline V gene lookup returns CDR1 SGDLS and CDR2 YYNGEE. Losses at the gene ends were 1 base for V and 4 bases for J; bases not matched to a gene: 5. CDR3 DNA: TGTGCCAGCAGCGTAACCGGACAGGGGGCGGCAGATACGCAGTATTTT. Encoded protein: CASSVTGQGAADTQYF.

In this sample, this clonotype turned up a few times. The chain recombines TRBV6-1 with TRBJ2-1; TRBD2 aligns across 12 bases. This CDR3 comprises 16 residues. V lost 4 bases to trimming and J lost 8 bases; unmatched junction nucleotides: 9. CDR1 and CDR2 (germline): MNHNS, SASEGT. The DNA for the CDR3 is TGTGCCAGCAGTGGGACTAGCGGGACATCTTGGGATGAGCAGTTCTTC. Its translation: CASSGTSGTSWDEQFF.

The table lists this clonotype with many counts. V is TRBV27 and J is TRBJ1-2; D gene ambiguous. Germline V lookup: CDR1 MNHEY, CDR2 SMNVEV (reference sequence). The CDR3 runs to 13 residues. Trimming stripped 3 bases from V and 5 bases from J, with 10 bases between. The CDR3 region has the DNA TGTGCCAGCAGTTTTAGCGCTTCGTATGGCTACACCTTC. Translated, it gives CASSFSASYGYTF.

This clonotype turned up a few times. The chain carries TRBV20-1 and TRBJ2-7, with 12 nucleotides matching TRBD2. This CDR3 has 14 residues. J was trimmed by 3 bases and V by 5 bases; bases with no gene match: 5. Germline CDR1 reads DFQATT; CDR2 reads SNEGSKA (reference sequence). CDR3: CSAGGLAGFYEQYF. The CDR3 DNA follows: TGCAGTGCTGGGGGACTAGCGGGCTTCTACGAGCAGTACTTC.

The chain combines TRBV6-1 with TRBJ1-3; D call uncertain. Trimming left V 5 bases short and J 0 bases short, with 23 bases between. Per the germline V gene, CDR1 is MNHNS and CDR2 is SASEGT. The CDR3 totals 19 residues. The CDR3 loop is CASSTHPKKPTCSGNTIYF. In DNA, the CDR3 is TGTGCCAGCAGTACCCACCCGAAGAAGCCGACCTGCTCTGGAAACACCATATATTTT.

This chain links TRBV28 with TRBJ2-1; D perhaps matches TRBD1 (5 bases). The CDR3 sequence is 15 residues long. CDR1 and CDR2 (germline): MDHEN, SYDVKM. With 5 bases removed from V and 0 bases from J, the gap between germline ends came to 11 bases. CDR3 nucleotides: TGTGCCAGCAGTCTCACAGGAATCTCCTACAATGAGCAGTTCTTC. This gives the protein CASSLTGISYNEQFF.

The V call is TRBV7-2, the J call TRBJ1-2; 7 nucleotides agree with TRBD1. The CDR3 is made up of 13 amino acids. Germline loops: CDR1 SGHTA, CDR2 FQGNSA. V trimming: 0 bases; J trimming: 7 bases; junction bases outside the gene matches: 2. The CDR3 protein is CASSLAGQFGYTF. The CDR3 DNA reads as TGTGCCAGCAGCTTAGCGGGACAGTTTGGCTACACCTTC.

This clonotype was detected ten times or more. The chain couples TRBV15 to TRBJ2-7; D is unresolved. The length of the CDR3 is 18 residues. Germline values: CDR1 LNHNV, CDR2 YYDKDF (reference sequence). Trimming removed 0 bases at V and 1 base at J, with 19 bases between. The CDR3 loop reads CATSRDLNPSSASYEQYF. DNA for the CDR3: TGTGCCACCAGCAGAGATCTCAACCCCAGCTCGGCTTCCTACGAGCAGTACTTC.

This clonotype was found many times. The V call is TRBV5-1, the J call TRBJ1-2; D is unresolved. The CDR3 is 13 residues long. V was shortened by 1 base and J by 3 bases, with 7 bases between the two germline ends. Germline CDR1 SGHRS, CDR2 YFSETQ. The CDR3 spells CASSLSLDYGYTF. CDR3 DNA: TGCGCCAGCAGCTTGAGCCTCGACTATGGCTACACCTTC. The whole variable domain, remainder taken from reference TRBV5-1 and TRBJ1-2, is KAGVTQTPRYLIKTRGQQVTLSCSPISGHRSVSWYQQTPGQGLQFLFEYFSETQRNKGNFPGRFSGRQFSNSRSEMNVSTLELGDSALYLCASSLSLDYGYTFGSGTRLTVV.

This clonotype was observed many times. This sequence joins TRBV12-3 or TRBV12-4 and TRBJ2-2; maybe TRBD1 (6 bases). V was clipped by 8 bases and J by 6 bases, with 22 bases between them. This CDR3 is 16 amino acids long. CDR3 sequence: CASVPSLAGASGELFF. CDR3 DNA: TGTGCCAGCGTCCCCTCCCTCGCAGGGGCGTCCGGGGAGCTGTTTTTT.

This clonotype was recorded many times. CDR3 nucleotides: TGTGCCAGCAGCTTAGAGCCGAAAGAGACCCAGTACTTC. The encoded protein is CASSLEPKETQYF. The rearrangement links TRBV7-3 to TRBJ2-5; D is unresolved. This CDR3 contains 13 residues. Germline-derived CDR1 and CDR2 are SGHTA and FQGTGA. V was clipped by 2 bases and J by 3 bases, with 7 bases between them.

In this sample, this clonotype turned up a few times. The chain employs TRBV24-1 and TRBJ2-5; the D gene could be TRBD1 or TRBD2 (7 bases each). Trimming took 9 bases from V and 1 from J, leaving 26 bases between them. Germline CDR1 is KGHDR and CDR2 is SFDVKD. This CDR3 region has 18 residues. The CDR3 sequence: CATGAARGGSSTQETQYF. DNA for the CDR3: TGTGCCACCGGTGCGGCCAGGGGGGGGTCCAGTACCCAAGAGACCCAGTACTTC.

This clonotype was seen ten or more times. The rearrangement joins TRBV28 to TRBJ2-7, with D unresolved. The germline gives CDR1 MDHEN, CDR2 SYDVKM. V was shortened by 6 bases and J by 3 bases, with 6 bases between the two germline ends. The CDR3 runs to 11 residues. CDR3 amino acids: CASRSYYEQYF. The CDR3 DNA is TGTGCCAGCAGGAGTTACTACGAGCAGTACTTC.

This clonotype was seen more than once but under ten times. The chain is built from TRBV6-2 or TRBV6-3 and TRBJ2-5; TRBD2 matches at 7 bases. The V segment lost 5 bases and the J segment 2 bases; nucleotides outside the gene matches: 5. The CDR3 is 14 residues long. From germline, CDR1 is MNHEY and CDR2 SVGEGT. This chain's CDR3 is CASSARDYQETQYF. DNA of the CDR3: TGTGCCAGCAGTGCCCGGGACTATCAAGAGACCCAGTACTTC.

This clonotype was found many times. This chain joins TRBV28 and TRBJ1-1; D is unresolved. This CDR3 is built from 15 residues. Trimming stripped 3 bases from V and 0 bases from J, with 11 bases between. CDR1 is MDHEN and CDR2 is SYDVKM in the germline V gene. The DNA of the CDR3 is TGTGCCAGCAGTTTGGGCCCCTCGGTGAACACTGAAGCTTTCTTT. Its protein product is CASSLGPSVNTEAFF.

This clonotype was detected ten times or more. This chain joins TRBV3-1 and TRBJ1-5, with D possibly TRBD1 on 5 matching bases. The CDR3 length is 15 residues. Germline lookup yields CDR1 LGHDT and CDR2 YNNKEL (reference sequence). V lost 0 bases and J lost 4, with 10 bases in between. The chain's CDR3 is CASSQDLRGNQPQHF. CDR3 sequence (DNA): TGTGCCAGCAGCCAAGATCTTCGGGGGAATCAGCCCCAGCATTTT. Complete variable domain (other parts from reference TRBV3-1 and TRBJ1-5): DTAVSQTPKYLVTQMGNDKSIKCEQNLGHDTMYWYKQDSKKFLKIMFSYNNKELIINETVPNRFSPKSPDKAHLNLHINSLELGDSAVYFCASSQDLRGNQPQHFGDGTRLSIL.

This clonotype was counted once. A far larger clone lies a single base away; this is likely a read error. The chain is built from TRBV15 and TRBJ1-1; 9 positions match TRBD1. The CDR3 spans 12 residues. Per the germline V gene, CDR1 is LNHNV and CDR2 is YYDKDF (reference sequence). V shed 7 bases and J 4 bases; nucleotides not matched to a gene: 1. The CDR3 reads CATKTGGTEAFF. CDR3 sequence (DNA): TGTGCCACCAAGACAGGGGGCACTGAAGCTTTCTTT.

This clonotype was detected ten times or more. This rearrangement joins TRBV27 to TRBJ1-2; tentatively, D is TRBD1 (5 bases). V was cut by 5 bases and J by 4 bases, with 17 bases left in between. Germline values: CDR1 MNHEY, CDR2 SMNVEV (reference sequence). This CDR3 is 15 amino acids long. The DNA of the CDR3 is TGTGCCAGCAGTCCCGAACCCAGGACACTCTATGGCTACACCTTC. Amino acids: CASSPEPRTLYGYTF.

This rearrangement joins TRBV20-1 to TRBJ1-5; no clear D. This CDR3 has 12 amino acids. V was pared by 3 bases and J by 5 bases, with 8 bases between. The germline V gene has CDR1 DFQATT and CDR2 SNEGSKA (reference sequence). CDR3 in DNA: TGCAGTGCTAGTCCGGAGGATCAGCCCCAGCATTTT. It is translated as CSASPEDQPQHF.

In its sample, this clonotype was seen many times. This CDR3 is CASSVGQRYEQYF. CDR3 in DNA: TGTGCCAGCAGCGTGGGACAACGCTACGAGCAGTACTTC. This sequence joins TRBV13 and TRBJ2-7; D might be TRBD1 (6 bases). Germline-derived CDR1 and CDR2 are PRHDT and FYEKMQ (reference sequence). The CDR3 sequence is 13 residues long. V was pared by 5 bases and J by 3 bases, with 11 bases between.

This clonotype was observed many times. J is TRBJ1-4 and V is TRBV10-3; TRBD1 matches 7 bases. The CDR3 has 15 residues. Germline assignment: CDR1 ENHRY and CDR2 SYGVKD. With 0 bases clipped from V and 6 bases from J, the junction kept 4 bases outside the gene matches. The CDR3 region is CAISESTGEDEKLFF. CDR3 coding DNA: TGTGCCATCAGTGAGTCTACAGGGGAGGATGAAAAACTGTTTTTT.

This clonotype has a count of ten or more. This chain uses TRBV20-1 with TRBJ1-1; D remains ambiguous. CDR3 length equals 12 residues. Per the germline V gene, CDR1 is DFQATT and CDR2 is SNEGSKA (reference sequence). Trimming shortened V by 1 base and J by 4 bases, and 7 bases separated the two germline ends. The CDR3 DNA follows: TGCAGTGCTAGAGTGGTGGGCACTGAAGCTTTCTTT. Its translation: CSARVVGTEAFF.

The chain links TRBV7-2 to TRBJ2-6; the D call may be TRBD1 or TRBD2 (5 bases each). This CDR3 has 14 amino acids. Germline values: CDR1 SGHTA, CDR2 FQGNSA. Trimming shortened V by 5 bases and J by 1 base, and 6 bases separated the two germline ends. The DNA of the CDR3 is TGTGCCAGCAGCGGGGGATCTGGGGCCAACGTCCTGACTTTC. Translated, it gives CASSGGSGANVLTF.

The V call is TRBV20-1, the J call TRBJ1-3; a weak D match, TRBD1 (6 bases). From germline, CDR1 is DFQATT and CDR2 SNEGSKA (reference sequence). Between the trimmed V and J ends, which lost 5 bases and 0 bases, there was a span of 11 bases. The CDR3 consists of 14 residues. The CDR3 protein is CSACGQISGNTIYF. CDR3 coding DNA: TGCAGTGCTTGTGGACAGATCTCTGGAAACACCATATATTTT.

The table lists this clonotype with a few counts. V is TRBV27 and J is TRBJ1-1, with TRBD1 as a possible D gene (6 bases). Looked up from germline, CDR1 is MNHEY and CDR2 is SMNVEV (reference sequence). The CDR3 sequence is 15 residues long. The germline V and J ends were trimmed by 6 bases and 2 bases, with 16 bases remaining between them. The CDR3 nucleotides are TGTGCCAGCAGCAGAATGGGACAAGCTAACACTGAAGCTTTCTTT. Translation: CASSRMGQANTEAFF.

This chain's CDR3 is CASSLEGTSGGSYEQYF. The CDR3 bases are TGTGCCAGCAGCTTAGAGGGGACTAGCGGGGGCTCCTACGAGCAGTACTTC. V is TRBV7-6 and J is TRBJ2-7; 14 positions agree with TRBD2. This CDR3 is built from 17 residues. V lost 1 base to trimming and J lost 0 bases; unmatched junction nucleotides: 2. Germline V gene sequence: CDR1 SGHVS, CDR2 FNYEAQ.

The V and J genes are TRBV5-6 and TRBJ2-4, with 10 bases matching TRBD2. The trim removed 0 bases at V and 9 bases at J, leaving 9 bases unmatched. The CDR3 is made up of 16 amino acids. The germline V gene encodes CDR1 SGHDT and CDR2 YYEEEE. The CDR3: CASSLALAGVEGIQYF. For the CDR3, the DNA is TGTGCCAGCAGCTTGGCCCTAGCGGGAGTGGAGGGCATTCAGTACTTC.

Many counts were recorded for this clonotype. J is TRBJ2-7 and V is TRBV2; 10 nucleotides line up with TRBD1. Germline V lookup: CDR1 SNHLY, CDR2 FYNNEI. This CDR3 is built from 12 residues. Trimming took 11 bases from V and 7 from J; bases not matched to a gene: 8. This CDR3 is CAAGTGALEQYF. CDR3 coding DNA: TGTGCCGCGGGGACAGGGGCGTTAGAGCAGTACTTC. Full variable domain (outside the CDR3, taken from reference TRBV2 and TRBJ2-7): EPEVTQTPSHQVTQMGQEVILRCVPISNHLYFYWYRQILGQKVEFLVSFYNNEISEKSEIFDDQFSVERPDGSNFTLKIRSTKLEDSAMYFCAAGTGALEQYFGPGTRLTVT.

A few counts support this clonotype. The chain combines TRBV20-1 with TRBJ2-7, with D maybe TRBD2 (6 bases). V was clipped by 5 bases and J by 6 bases, with 17 bases between them. CDR3 length equals 13 residues. Germline V gene sequence: CDR1 DFQATT, CDR2 SNEGSKA (reference sequence). The CDR3 loop reads CSASGLPVGEQYF. CDR3 in DNA: TGCAGTGCTTCGGGACTCCCAGTGGGCGAGCAGTACTTC.